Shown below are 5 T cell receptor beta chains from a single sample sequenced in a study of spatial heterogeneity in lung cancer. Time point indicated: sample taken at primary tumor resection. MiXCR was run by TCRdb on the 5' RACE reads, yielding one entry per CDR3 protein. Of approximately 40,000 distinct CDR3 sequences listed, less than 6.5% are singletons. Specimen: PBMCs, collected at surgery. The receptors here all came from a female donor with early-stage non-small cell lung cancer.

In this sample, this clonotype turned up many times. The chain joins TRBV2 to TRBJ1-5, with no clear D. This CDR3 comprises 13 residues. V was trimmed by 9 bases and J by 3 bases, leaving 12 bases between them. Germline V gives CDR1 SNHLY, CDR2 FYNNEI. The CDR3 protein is CASQDWDNQPQHF. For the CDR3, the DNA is TGTGCCAGTCAAGACTGGGACAATCAGCCCCAGCATTTT.

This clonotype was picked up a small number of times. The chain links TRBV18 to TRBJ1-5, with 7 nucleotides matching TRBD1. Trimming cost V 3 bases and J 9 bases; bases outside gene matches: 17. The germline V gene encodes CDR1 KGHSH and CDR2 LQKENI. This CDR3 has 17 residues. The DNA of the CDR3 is TGTGCCAGCTCACCCCCGTCAGGGGGGAAACACCCTGGGCCCCAGCATTTT. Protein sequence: CASSPPSGGKHPGPQHF. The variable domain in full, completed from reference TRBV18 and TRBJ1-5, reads NAGVMQNPRHLVRRRGQEARLRCSPMKGHSHVYWYRQLPEEGLKFMVYLQKENIIDESGMPKERFSAEFPKEGPSILRIQQVVRGDSAAYFCASSPPSGGKHPGPQHFGDGTRLSIL.

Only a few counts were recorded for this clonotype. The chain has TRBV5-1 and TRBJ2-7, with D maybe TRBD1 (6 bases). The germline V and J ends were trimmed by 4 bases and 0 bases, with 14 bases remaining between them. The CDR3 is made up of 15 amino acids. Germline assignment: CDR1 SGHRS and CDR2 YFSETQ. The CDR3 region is CASSPLGGSSYEQYF. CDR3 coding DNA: TGCGCCAGCAGCCCGCTTGGGGGCAGCTCCTACGAGCAGTACTTC.

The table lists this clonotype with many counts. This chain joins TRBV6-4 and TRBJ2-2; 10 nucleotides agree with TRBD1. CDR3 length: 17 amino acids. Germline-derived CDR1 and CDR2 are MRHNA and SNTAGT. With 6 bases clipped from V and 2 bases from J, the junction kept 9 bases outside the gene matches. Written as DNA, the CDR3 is TGTGCCAGCAGCCGATCCGGGACAGGGGCCAACACCGGGGAGCTGTTTTTT. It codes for CASSRSGTGANTGELFF.

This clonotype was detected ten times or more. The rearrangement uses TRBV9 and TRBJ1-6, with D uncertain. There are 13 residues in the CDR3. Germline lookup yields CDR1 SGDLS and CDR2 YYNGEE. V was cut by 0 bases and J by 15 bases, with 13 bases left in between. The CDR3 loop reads CASSVATGGILHF. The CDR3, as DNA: TGTGCCAGCAGCGTAGCTACGGGTGGCATCCTCCACTTT.